The present T cell receptor beta chain was sequenced within a study of blood T cell repertoires in COVID-19. Study-level background: Acute and convalescent COVID-19 samples came from the United States, Italy and Spain. Nucleic acid was either cDNA or gDNA, and it came from T cells, B-cell-depleted T cells, or PBMCs.

Germline V gives CDR1 WNHNN, CDR2 SYGVQD (reference sequence). This CDR3 is built from 16 residues. Deletions cut 6 bases from V and 4 bases from J, with 21 bases between. In the authors' workflow: Estimation of nucleated cell counts relied on the amplification of reference gene primers. This table comes from immunoSEQ multiplex PCR, and its TCRdb copy is limited to in-frame clones, with some not included. Clone size and the V and J calls come from that table; the DNA yielded D and trimming. The data show 110,000 to 150,000 clones, with just under 90% seen just once and 11% held by the top ten. This receptor was taken from an elderly woman with acute or convalescent COVID-19. The gene calls are TRBV10-1 and TRBJ1-2; a weak D match, TRBD1 (6 bases). Sequences were obtained from peripheral blood. CDR3 region: CASSLQGGKISYGYTF. The CDR3 region has the DNA TGCGCCAGCAGCTTACAGGGAGGGAAGATTAGCTATGGCTACACCTTC.